This T cell receptor beta chain was retrieved from a study of blood T cell repertoires in COVID-19 (TCRdb year 2020). About the investigation overall: Samples from collaborators originated in the United States, Italy and Spain and spanned both the acute and convalescent phases of COVID-19. The material from the prospective study consisted of cDNA or gDNA derived from T cells, B-cell-depleted T cells, or PBMCs. Deeply sampled blood TCRbeta repertoires from subjects exposed to, actively infected with, or recovered from COVID-19 were included in the dataset. The repertoires were made available in a free public database intended to serve as a resource for research on the immune response to SARS-CoV-2. Samples came from the ongoing ImmuneRACE study (first 160 participants) plus 1,254 subjects from 6 global collaborators. Nearly every sample came with metadata listing a de-identified subject ID, COVID-19 status, age in years and sex. HLA class I and class II types, where available, came from metadata supplied by the sample provider rather than from assay-based typing. The study at large found these results: How much clinical and demographic metadata was included differed by source and by participant, and the metadata was provided uncurated.

Inclusive of the bounding cysteine and phenylalanine, the CDR3 is 14 residues long. Only the CDR3 portion is preserved as DNA: 42 bases, with reading frame beginning at the first base. Trimming leaves V shorter by 6 bases and J shorter by 6 bases, with the junction holding 6 bases beyond the gene matches. CDR1 is given as SNHLY and CDR2 as FYNNEI, both from the germline V gene. TCRbeta CDR3 regions were amplified from genomic DNA by means of the immunoSEQ Assay, a bias-controlled multiplex PCR. The authors' analysis ran thus. The number of nucleated cells in each sample was estimated by amplification of reference gene primers within the assay. To quantify the absolute abundance of each unique TCRbeta CDR3 rearrangement, sequence reads were collapsed and filtered. For each sample, productive Simpson clonality was calculated as the square root of Simpson's diversity index across productive rearrangements. TCRdb carries this immuneACCESS record with in-frame sequences only. Its versions omit some clonotypes, under half of them owing to an unresolved V gene in the studies checked, with the rest unexplained. The DNA was the basis for D and trimming; V, J and clone size are from that table. This sample has 250,000 to 400,000 clones in its table, and around 88% of those were observed once. The leading ten clones occupy 1.5% to 2% of the sample.

This clone has only a few counts. What antigen it recognizes has not been identified. Base qualities were left out, and no much larger clone turns up one base away. In Seattle, one collaborating source enrolled patients while the infection was active and tracked those patients longitudinally over the course of disease. Collaborating institutions collected whole blood in K2EDTA tubes following their own protocols. For TCRbeta analysis, collaborators shipped samples in one of three forms: frozen whole blood, isolated PBMCs, or DNA extracted from either of those sample types. Sequencing was done on a sample of peripheral blood. Here the chain combines TRBV2 and TRBJ1-5, and 9 junctional nucleotides match TRBD1. This sequence originates from a woman aged 25 to 39 with COVID-19, enrolled during active disease. The nucleotide sequence reads TGTGCCAGCAGCTCCGGGACAGGGCGTCAGCCCCAGCATTTT. Its translation reads: CASSSGTGRQPQHF.